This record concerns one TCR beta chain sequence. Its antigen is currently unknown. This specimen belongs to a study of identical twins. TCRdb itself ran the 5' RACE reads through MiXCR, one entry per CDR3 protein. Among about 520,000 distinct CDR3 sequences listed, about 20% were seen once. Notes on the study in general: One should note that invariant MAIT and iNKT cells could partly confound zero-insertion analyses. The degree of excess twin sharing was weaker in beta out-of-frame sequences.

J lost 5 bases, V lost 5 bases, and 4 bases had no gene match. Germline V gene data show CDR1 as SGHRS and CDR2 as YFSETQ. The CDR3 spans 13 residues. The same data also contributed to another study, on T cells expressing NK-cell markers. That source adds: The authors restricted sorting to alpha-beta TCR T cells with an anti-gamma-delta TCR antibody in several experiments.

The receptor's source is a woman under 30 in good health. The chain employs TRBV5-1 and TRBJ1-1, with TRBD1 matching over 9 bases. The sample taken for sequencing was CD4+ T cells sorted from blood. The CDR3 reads CASRGTGRTEAFF. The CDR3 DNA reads TGCGCCAGCAGGGGGACAGGGAGAACTGAAGCTTTCTTT.